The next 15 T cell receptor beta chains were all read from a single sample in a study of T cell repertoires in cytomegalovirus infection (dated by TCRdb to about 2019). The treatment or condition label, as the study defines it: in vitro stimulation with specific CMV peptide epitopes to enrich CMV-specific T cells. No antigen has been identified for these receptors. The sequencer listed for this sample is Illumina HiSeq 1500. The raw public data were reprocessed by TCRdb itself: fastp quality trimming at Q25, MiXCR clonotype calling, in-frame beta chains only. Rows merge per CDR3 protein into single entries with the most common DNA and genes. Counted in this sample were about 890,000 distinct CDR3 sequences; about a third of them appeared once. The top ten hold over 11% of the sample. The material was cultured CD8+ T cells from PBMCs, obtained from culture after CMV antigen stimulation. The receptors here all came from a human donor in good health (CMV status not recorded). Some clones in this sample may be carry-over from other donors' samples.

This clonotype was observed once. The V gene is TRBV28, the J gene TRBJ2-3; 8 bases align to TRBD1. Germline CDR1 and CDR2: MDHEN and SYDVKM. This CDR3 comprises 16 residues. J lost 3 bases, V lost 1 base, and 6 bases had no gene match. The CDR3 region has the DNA TGTGCCAGCAGTTTATTCCGACAGGGGTGGACAGATACGCAGTATTTT. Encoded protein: CASSLFRQGWTDTQYF.

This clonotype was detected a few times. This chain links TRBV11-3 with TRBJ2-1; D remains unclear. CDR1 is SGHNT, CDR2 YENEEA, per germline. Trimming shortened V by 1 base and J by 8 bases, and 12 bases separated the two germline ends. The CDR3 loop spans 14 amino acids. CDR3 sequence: CASSLGAGLDEQFF. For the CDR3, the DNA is TGTGCCAGCAGCTTAGGGGCCGGGTTGGATGAGCAGTTCTTC.

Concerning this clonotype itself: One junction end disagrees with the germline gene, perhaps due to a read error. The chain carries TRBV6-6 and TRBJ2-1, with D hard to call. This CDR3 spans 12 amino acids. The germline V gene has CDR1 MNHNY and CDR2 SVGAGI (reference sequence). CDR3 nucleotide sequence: TGTGCCAACAGTTACCTACGAGAGATGCAGTTCTTC. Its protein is CANSYLREMQFF.

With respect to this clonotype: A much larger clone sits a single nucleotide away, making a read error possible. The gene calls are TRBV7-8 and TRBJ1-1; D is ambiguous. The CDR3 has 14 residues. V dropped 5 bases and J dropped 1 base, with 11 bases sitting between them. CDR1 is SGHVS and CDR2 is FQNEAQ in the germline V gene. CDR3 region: CASSPFPENTEAFF. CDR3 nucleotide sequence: TGTGCCAGCAGCCCGTTCCCTGAGAACACTGAAGCTTTCTTT.

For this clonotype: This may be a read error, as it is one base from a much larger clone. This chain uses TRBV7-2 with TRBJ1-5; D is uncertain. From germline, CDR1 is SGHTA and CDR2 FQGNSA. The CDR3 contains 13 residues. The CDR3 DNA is TGTGCCAACAGCTTACACGGGCGCGCACCCCAGCATTTT. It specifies CANSLHGRAPQHF.

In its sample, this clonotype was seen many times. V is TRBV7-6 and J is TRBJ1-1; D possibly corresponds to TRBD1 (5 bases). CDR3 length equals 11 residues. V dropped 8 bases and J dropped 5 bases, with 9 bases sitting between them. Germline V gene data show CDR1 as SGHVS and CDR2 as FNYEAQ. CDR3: CASAGGTEAFF. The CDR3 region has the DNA TGTGCCAGCGCCGGGGGGACTGAAGCTTTCTTT. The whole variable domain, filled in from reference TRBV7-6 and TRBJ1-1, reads GAGVSQSPRYKVTKRGQDVALRCDPISGHVSLYWYRQALGQGPEFLTYFNYEAQQDKSGLPNDRFSAERPEGSISTLTIQRTEQRDSAMYRCASAGGTEAFFGQGTRLTVV.

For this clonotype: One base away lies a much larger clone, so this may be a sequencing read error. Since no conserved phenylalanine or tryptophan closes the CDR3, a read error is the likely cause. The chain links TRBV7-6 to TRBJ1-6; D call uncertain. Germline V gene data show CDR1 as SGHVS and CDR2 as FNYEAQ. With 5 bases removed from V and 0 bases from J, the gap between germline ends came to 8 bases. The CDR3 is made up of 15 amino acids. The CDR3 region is CASSEERSYNSPLHC. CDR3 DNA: TGTGCCAGCAGCGAAGAGCGCTCCTATAATTCACCCCTCCACTGT.

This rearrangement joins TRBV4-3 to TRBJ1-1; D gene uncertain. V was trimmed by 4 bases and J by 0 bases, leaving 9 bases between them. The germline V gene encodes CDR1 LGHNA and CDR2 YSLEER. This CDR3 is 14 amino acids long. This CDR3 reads CASSLVTVNTEAFF. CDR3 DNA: TGCGCCAGCAGCCTGGTGACGGTGAACACTGAAGCTTTCTTT.

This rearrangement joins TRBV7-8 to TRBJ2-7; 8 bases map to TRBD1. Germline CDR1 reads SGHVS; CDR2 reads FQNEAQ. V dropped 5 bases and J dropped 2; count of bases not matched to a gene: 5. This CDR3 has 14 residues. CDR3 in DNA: TGTGCCAGCAGCCCCCGGACAGGGCCCTACGAGCAGTACGTC. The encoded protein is CASSPRTGPYEQYV.

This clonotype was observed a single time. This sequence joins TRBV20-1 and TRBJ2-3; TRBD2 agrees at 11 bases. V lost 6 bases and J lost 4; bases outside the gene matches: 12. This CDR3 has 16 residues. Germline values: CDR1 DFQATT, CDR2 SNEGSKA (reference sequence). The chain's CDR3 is CSAPNPLAGGPDTQYF. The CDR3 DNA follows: TGCAGTGCGCCAAACCCCCTAGCGGGGGGCCCAGATACGCAGTATTTT.

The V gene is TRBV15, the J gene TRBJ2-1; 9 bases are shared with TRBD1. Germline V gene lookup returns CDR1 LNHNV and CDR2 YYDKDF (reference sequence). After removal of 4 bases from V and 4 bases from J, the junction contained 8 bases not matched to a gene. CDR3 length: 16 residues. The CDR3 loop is CATSNKGQGWYNEQFF. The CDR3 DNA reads TGTGCCACCAGCAATAAGGGACAGGGCTGGTACAATGAGCAGTTCTTC.

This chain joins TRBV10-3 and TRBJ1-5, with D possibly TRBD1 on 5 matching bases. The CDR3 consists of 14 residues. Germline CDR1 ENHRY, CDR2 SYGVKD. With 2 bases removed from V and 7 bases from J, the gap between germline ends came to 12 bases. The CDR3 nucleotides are TGTGCCATCAGTGAGCAGGGAGGAGAGCAGCCCCAGCATTTT. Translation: CAISEQGGEQPQHF.

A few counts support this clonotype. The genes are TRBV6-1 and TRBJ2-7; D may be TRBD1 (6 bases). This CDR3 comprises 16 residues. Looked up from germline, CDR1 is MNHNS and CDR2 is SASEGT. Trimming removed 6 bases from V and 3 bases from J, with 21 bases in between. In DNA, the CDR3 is TGTGCCAGCAGCGCCAACCCGGGCCTCAGGGGCTACGAGCAGTACTTC. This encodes CASSANPGLRGYEQYF.

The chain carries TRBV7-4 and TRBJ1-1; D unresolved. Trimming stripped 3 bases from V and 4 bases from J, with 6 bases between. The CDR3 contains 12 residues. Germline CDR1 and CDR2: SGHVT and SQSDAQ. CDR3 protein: CASSFKVTEAFF. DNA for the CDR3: TGTGCCAGCAGCTTCAAAGTCACTGAAGCTTTCTTT.

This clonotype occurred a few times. This CDR3 reads CASSLPRGGSSYNEQFF. For the CDR3, the DNA is TGTGCCAGCAGCTTACCGAGGGGCGGGAGCTCCTACAATGAGCAGTTCTTC. The rearrangement uses TRBV7-9 and TRBJ2-1; 7 bases align to TRBD2. J lost 0 bases, V lost 2 bases, and 7 bases had no gene match. Per germline, CDR1 SEHNR and CDR2 FQNEAQ (reference sequence). CDR3 length equals 17 residues. The full variable domain, with the rest looked up from reference TRBV7-9 and TRBJ2-1, is DTGVSQNPRHKITKRGQNVTFRCDPISEHNRLYWYRQTLGQGPEFLTYFQNEAQLEKSRLLSDRFSAERPKGSFSTLEIQRTEQGDSAMYLCASSLPRGGSSYNEQFFGPGTRLTVL.